Shown below are 13 T cell receptor beta chains from a single sample sequenced in a study of PD-1 blockade in mismatch repair-deficient tumors. This table comes from immunoSEQ multiplex PCR, and its TCRdb copy is limited to in-frame clones, with some not included. The data show 55,000 to 85,000 clones, about 72% seen once. The material sequenced was peripheral blood, taken 2 weeks after starting pembrolizumab. These receptor sequences come from an adult with mismatch repair-deficient cancer.

This clone was detected a few times. V and J are TRBV11-3 and TRBJ2-7; D uncertain. V was pared by 5 bases and J by 3 bases, with 8 bases between. CDR3 length: 12 residues. The germline gives CDR1 SGHNT, CDR2 YENEEA. The CDR3 here is CASSADIYEQYF. The DNA of the CDR3 is TGTGCCAGCAGCGCTGATATCTACGAGCAGTACTTC.

This chain uses TRBV7-2 with TRBJ1-1; TRBD1 matches at 10 bases. The germline V gene encodes CDR1 SGHTA and CDR2 FQGNSA. This CDR3 is built from 14 residues. Losses at the gene ends were 3 bases for V and 5 bases for J; bases not matched to a gene: 3. The CDR3 DNA is TGTGCCAGCAGCTTTGACAGGGGGCAGACTGAAGCTTTCTTT. As protein: CASSFDRGQTEAFF.

This rearrangement joins TRBV11-2 to TRBJ2-5; D is unclear. The V end was cut by 3 bases, the J end by 7 bases, with 12 bases between. Germline-derived CDR1 and CDR2 are SGHAT and FQNNGV. The CDR3 totals 13 residues. CDR3 protein: CASSLDWLGTQYF. The DNA of the CDR3 is TGTGCCAGCAGCTTGGATTGGCTCGGGACCCAGTACTTC.

This clone was seen a few times. This chain connects TRBV7-8 to TRBJ2-1; TRBD2 matches at 9 bases. Germline-derived CDR1 and CDR2 are SGHVS and FQNEAQ. The trim removed 2 bases at V and 6 bases at J, leaving 11 bases unmatched. The CDR3 contains 17 residues. CDR3 loop: CASSLPGELAGLNEQFF. Here the CDR3 DNA reads TGTGCCAGCAGCTTACCAGGGGAACTAGCGGGCCTCAATGAGCAGTTCTTC.

The V call is TRBV28, the J call TRBJ2-5; D is possibly TRBD2 (7 bases). V lost 2 bases and J lost 5, with 18 bases in between. CDR3 length: 16 residues. Germline lookup yields CDR1 MDHEN and CDR2 SYDVKM. In DNA, the CDR3 is TGTGCCAGCAGTTTACCCCTCATGGGGGGGCTGGAGACCCAGTACTTC. This codes for CASSLPLMGGLETQYF.

This clone was detected a few times. Here the CDR3 reads CSVETDRYTF. DNA of the CDR3: TGCAGCGTTGAGACGGACCGCTACACCTTC. The chain recombines TRBV29-1 with TRBJ1-2; D uncertain. The germline CDR1 and CDR2 sequences are SQVTM and ANQGSEA. V was cut by 3 bases and J by 9 bases, with 8 bases left in between. The CDR3 spans 10 residues. Looking up the rest from reference TRBV29-1 and TRBJ1-2 gives the full variable domain: SAVISQKPSRDICQRGTSLTIQCQVDSQVTMMFWYRQQPGQSLTLIATANQGSEATYESGFVIDKFPISRPNLTFSTLTVSNMSPEDSSIYLCSVETDRYTFGSGTRLTVV.

This clone has a handful of counts. This sequence joins TRBV12-5 and TRBJ2-2; TRBD2 matches 11 bases. Germline values: CDR1 LGHNT, CDR2 FRNRAP. J lost 3 bases, V lost 0 bases, and 18 bases had no gene match. There are 22 residues in the CDR3. In DNA, the CDR3 is TGTGCTAGTGGTTTGGTACCGCTCCTTCTAGCGGGAGGACCCCGGGACACCGGGGAGCTGTTTTTT. This encodes CASGLVPLLLAGGPRDTGELFF.

The chain combines TRBV19 with TRBJ2-7; D remains ambiguous. Germline lookup yields CDR1 LNHDA and CDR2 SQIVND (reference sequence). V lost 0 bases and J 5 bases, leaving 11 bases between the germline ends. CDR3 length: 14 amino acids. The CDR3 DNA reads as TGTGCCAGTAGTATAGATCCGGGCCGGGACGAGCAGTACTTC. Amino acid sequence: CASSIDPGRDEQYF. Drawing the rest from reference TRBV19 and TRBJ2-7, the complete variable domain is DGGITQSPKYLFRKEGQNVTLSCEQNLNHDAMYWYRQDPGQGLRLIYYSQIVNDFQKGDIAEGYSVSREKKESFPLTVTSAQKNPTAFYLCASSIDPGRDEQYFGPGTRLTVT.

The rearrangement joins TRBV4-1 to TRBJ1-4; unclear D gene. Germline V gene lookup returns CDR1 MGHRA and CDR2 YSYEKL. V was cut by 1 base and J by 5 bases, with 11 bases left in between. The CDR3 spans 15 residues. CDR3 bases: TGCGCCAGCAGCCAAGTACCGACCGGAAATGAAAAACTGTTTTTT. Protein product: CASSQVPTGNEKLFF.

The chain couples TRBV11-1 to TRBJ2-1, with D possibly TRBD1 on 6 matching bases. Trimming shortened V by 1 base and J by 4 bases, and 14 bases separated the two germline ends. This CDR3 has 16 amino acids. CDR1 and CDR2 from the germline V gene are SGHAT and FQDESV (reference sequence). This CDR3 is CASSLEGWQGYNEQFF. In DNA form, the CDR3 reads TGTGCCAGCAGCTTAGAGGGCTGGCAGGGGTACAATGAGCAGTTCTTC.

The chain links TRBV11-3 to TRBJ2-7; D is perhaps TRBD1 (6 bases). The CDR3 contains 14 residues. V shed 7 bases and J shed 3 bases, with 16 bases lying between them. Germline CDR1 SGHNT, CDR2 YENEEA. The CDR3 bases are TGTGCCAGCACCGAGGACAGTTTTCTCTACGAGCAGTACTTC. This translates into CASTEDSFLYEQYF.

The V call is TRBV9, the J call TRBJ1-2, with 7 nucleotides matching TRBD1. In germline, CDR1 is SGDLS, CDR2 YYNGEE. Trimming cost V 0 bases and J 8 bases; bases outside gene matches: 16. The CDR3 is 17 residues long. Here the CDR3 reads CASSVGFRGTPKEGYTF. The CDR3, as DNA: TGTGCCAGCAGCGTAGGGTTCAGGGGGACGCCGAAGGAAGGCTACACCTTC.

The V and J genes are TRBV4-3 and TRBJ2-2; 8 bases align to TRBD1. This CDR3 region has 18 residues. The V gene's germline CDR1 is LGHNA and CDR2 YSLEER. Unmatched junction bases numbered 10, after V lost 1 base and J lost 3 bases. Here the CDR3 reads CASSQVSGRGRDTGELFF. Written as DNA, the CDR3 is TGCGCCAGCAGCCAAGTTAGCGGCAGGGGGCGGGACACCGGGGAGCTGTTTTTT.